The following is a TCR beta chain sequence with its context. The sample belongs to a study of blood T cell repertoires in COVID-19. Study-level information: The analysed material was cDNA or gDNA that came from T cells, B-cell-depleted T cells, or PBMCs.

Followed over time, Seattle patients had been enrolled while infection was active. As processed by the authors: Scientists estimated how many nucleated cells there were by amplifying reference gene primers. This table comes from immunoSEQ multiplex PCR, and its TCRdb copy is limited to in-frame clones, with some not included. The V and J calls and clone size were taken over from that table, and D and trimming were inferred from the DNA. The sample holds roughly 250,000 clones, roughly 91% seen once. The sequence was obtained from a man younger than 40 with COVID-19, enrolled during active disease. The sequenced sample consisted of peripheral blood.

The CDR3 region is CASSSGTENEKLFF. The CDR3, as DNA: TGTGCCAGCAGCTCCGGGACAGAGAATGAAAAACTGTTTTTT. V gene TRBV5-4 combines with J gene TRBJ1-4; 7 bases agree with TRBD1. V was pared by 3 bases and J by 5 bases, with 4 bases of the junction left unmatched. Per germline, CDR1 SGHNT and CDR2 YYREEE (reference sequence). CDR3 size: 14 residues.